The text below deals with one T cell receptor beta chain. Its antigen is not known. V shed 4 bases, J shed 1 base, and the junction held 9 bases outside the gene matches. The CDR3 extends over 16 amino acids. CDR1 and CDR2 from the germline V gene are MGHRA and YSYEKL. This specimen belongs to a study of shared clonotypes between healthy human individuals. The study's findings and limits: Incompleteness in sorted-subset sequencing, despite large depth, was shown by rarefaction. For naive CD4 cells, roughly 5% of clonotypes were shared across four donors.

The method was immunoSEQ multiplex PCR; TCRdb's version includes in-frame clones alone and lacks a portion of them. The sample has roughly 2.2 million clones; just under 95% are singletons. This clonotype was sampled from a young man in good health. Some clones in this sample may be carry-over from other donors' samples. Specimen: naive CD4+ T cells from PBMCs. Stated subset: CD45RA+ positively selected. This sequence joins TRBV4-1 and TRBJ2-5; 7 bases are a match to TRBD2. CDR3 region: CASSLLSSGGQETQYF. DNA of the CDR3: TGCGCCAGCAGCCTCTTGAGTTCGGGGGGCCAAGAGACCCAGTACTTC.